Presented here are 30 T cell receptor beta chains from one specimen sequenced in a study of identifying expanded T cells in peripheral blood. Measured with immunoSEQ multiplex PCR; TCRdb has only the in-frame clones, and not every one. The data contain 120,000 or so clones, roughly 82% of them seen just once; the ten biggest clones take up approximately 3%. The sequencing input was blood. All receptors come from a person aged 18 to 75 in good health.

The chain carries TRBV10-3 and TRBJ2-4; perhaps TRBD2 as D (5 bases). The V and J ends lost 10 bases and 0 bases respectively, with 19 bases between them. Germline V CDR1 and CDR2: ENHRY, SYGVKD. The CDR3 is 16 amino acids. CDR3 protein: CATSGRADIAKNIQYF. The DNA for the CDR3 is TGTGCCACCAGCGGTAGAGCGGATATAGCCAAAAACATTCAGTACTTC.

The V call is TRBV21-1, the J call TRBJ1-2. TRBV21-1 corresponds to a pseudogene. The CDR3 consists of 11 residues. The CDR3 sequence is CASSNMGGYTF. The CDR3 coding sequence is TGTGCCAGCAGCAATATGGGAGGCTACACCTTC.

The chain joins TRBV27 to TRBJ1-5; tentative D call: TRBD1 (5 bases). The V gene lost 8 bases and the J gene lost 3 bases, with 11 bases spanning the gap. The germline V gene encodes CDR1 MNHEY and CDR2 SMNVEV (reference sequence). The CDR3 loop spans 13 amino acids. The DNA of the CDR3 is TGTGCCAGCTTCCCGGGGCCCAATCAGCCCCAGCATTTT. Translation: CASFPGPNQPQHF.

The genes are TRBV5-6 and TRBJ1-2; perhaps TRBD1 as D (6 bases). CDR3 length: 13 amino acids. With 4 bases removed from V and 4 bases from J, the gap between germline ends came to 11 bases. The germline V gene encodes CDR1 SGHDT and CDR2 YYEEEE. The CDR3 DNA sequence: TGTGCCAGCAGCCCGGGACACCCCTATGGCTACACCTTC. Encoded protein: CASSPGHPYGYTF.

The chain has TRBV19 and TRBJ1-4; 7 bases are shared with TRBD1. Looked up from germline, CDR1 is LNHDA and CDR2 is SQIVND (reference sequence). This CDR3 region has 15 residues. Unmatched junction bases numbered 8, after V lost 2 bases and J lost 8 bases. The CDR3 region has the DNA TGTGCCAGTAGTATAAAACGGGGACAGCTGGAAAAACTGTTTTTT. It encodes CASSIKRGQLEKLFF.

The genes are TRBV6-6 and TRBJ1-4; D not resolved. The CDR3 totals 13 residues. Germline V gene sequence: CDR1 MNHNY, CDR2 SVGAGI (reference sequence). The germline V and J ends were trimmed by 4 bases and 8 bases, with 11 bases remaining between them. This chain's CDR3 is CASSWSFGEKLFF. CDR3 sequence (DNA): TGTGCCAGCAGTTGGTCTTTTGGGGAAAAACTGTTTTTT.

The gene calls are TRBV6-6 and TRBJ1-3, with a tentative D call TRBD1 (6 bases). This CDR3 is 15 amino acids long. The germline CDR1 and CDR2 sequences are MNHNY and SVGAGI (reference sequence). Trimming removed 2 bases from V and 4 bases from J, with 12 bases in between. The CDR3 coding sequence is TGTGCCAGCAGTTACCCCGGCGGGGGCGGAAACACCATATATTTT. Translation: CASSYPGGGGNTIYF.

The sample holds a few counts of this clone. The V call is TRBV5-1, the J call TRBJ2-1; 9 nucleotides line up with TRBD2. The CDR3 extends over 15 amino acids. Germline V gives CDR1 SGHRS, CDR2 YFSETQ. V lost 7 bases to trimming and J lost 3 bases; unmatched junction nucleotides: 8. The CDR3 loop reads CASREAGGHYNEQFF. The CDR3 bases are TGCGCCAGCCGGGAGGCGGGGGGGCACTACAATGAGCAGTTCTTC.

This clone was seen once. The chain employs TRBV6-4 and TRBJ2-2; possible D gene TRBD2, 6 bases. Germline V lookup: CDR1 MRHNA, CDR2 SNTAGT. Deletions cut 5 bases from V and 0 bases from J, with 10 bases between. The CDR3 loop spans 15 amino acids. CDR3 region: CASSRETANTGELFF. Written as DNA, the CDR3 is TGTGCCAGCAGTCGGGAGACAGCGAACACCGGGGAGCTGTTTTTT.

About this clone: A much more abundant neighbour one base away suggests this may be a read error. Distinct nucleotide sequences in the sample also encode this CDR3. The chain combines TRBV10-1 with TRBJ2-7, with a weak D call TRBD2 (5 bases). Germline lookup yields CDR1 WNHNN and CDR2 SYGVQD (reference sequence). This CDR3 is 13 amino acids long. V was pared by 3 bases and J by 3 bases, with 9 bases between. Written as DNA, the CDR3 is TGCGCCAGCAGTGAAATAGGAGGCTACGAGCAGTACTTC. This translates into CASSEIGGYEQYF.

The rearrangement joins TRBV5-4 to TRBJ2-6; a weak D match, TRBD1 (5 bases). The germline CDR1 and CDR2 sequences are SGHNT and YYREEE (reference sequence). Trimming removed 10 bases at V and 7 bases at J, with 12 bases between. This CDR3 region has 12 residues. As DNA, the CDR3 is TGTGCCGTCGGACACCTCGCCAACGTCCTGACTTTC. Its translation: CAVGHLANVLTF.

This sequence joins TRBV6-1 and TRBJ1-6, with D perhaps matching TRBD1 (5 bases). CDR1 is MNHNS and CDR2 is SASEGT in the germline V gene. V lost 7 bases and J lost 7, with 17 bases in between. The CDR3 is 15 residues long. CDR3 loop: CASTQLTAGNSPLHF. CDR3 DNA: TGTGCCAGCACCCAATTGACAGCGGGGAATTCACCCCTCCACTTT.

CDR3 nucleotides: TGTGCCAGCAGCTTGGGAGCTAGCGGGGGTTACGAGCAGTACTTC. Translating it yields CASSLGASGGYEQYF. V gene TRBV5-4 combines with J gene TRBJ2-7; the match to TRBD2 covers 10 bases. The CDR3 length is 15 residues. Trimming took 0 bases from V and 4 from J; bases not matched to a gene: 4. Germline CDR1 SGHNT, CDR2 YYREEE (reference sequence).

The genes are TRBV18 and TRBJ2-1; D is ambiguous. Trimming cost V 5 bases and J 0 bases, with 20 bases left between them. This CDR3 comprises 18 residues. From germline, CDR1 is KGHSH and CDR2 LQKENI. The CDR3 here is CASSKSLGRSSSYNEQFF. The CDR3 nucleotides are TGTGCCAGCTCAAAATCTCTTGGCCGCTCGAGCTCCTACAATGAGCAGTTCTTC.

The table lists this clone with a few counts. This chain links TRBV13 with TRBJ1-6; TRBD1 agrees at 7 bases. CDR3 length: 14 amino acids. The trim removed 5 bases at V and 7 bases at J, leaving 5 bases unmatched. Germline CDR1 PRHDT, CDR2 FYEKMQ (reference sequence). This CDR3 reads CASSVNRGNSPLHF. The CDR3 DNA is TGTGCCAGCAGCGTAAACAGGGGAAATTCACCCCTCCACTTT.

This clone was observed a single time. V and J are TRBV6-5 and TRBJ1-1; D is unresolved. The CDR3 has 14 residues. CDR1 and CDR2 (germline): MNHEY, SVGAGI. V was shortened by 5 bases and J by 0 bases, with 10 bases between the two germline ends. Here the CDR3 reads CASSLQGLNTEAFF. The DNA of the CDR3 is TGTGCCAGCAGTCTTCAAGGGTTGAACACTGAAGCTTTCTTT.

The chain carries TRBV6-6 and TRBJ1-2; no definite D call. V lost 4 bases and J 3 bases, leaving 9 bases between the germline ends. The V gene's germline CDR1 is MNHNY and CDR2 SVGAGI (reference sequence). CDR3 length: 13 residues. The CDR3 here is CASSSPGHYGYTF. In nucleotides, the CDR3 is TGTGCCAGCAGTTCCCCGGGTCACTATGGCTACACCTTC.

The chain recombines TRBV4-1 with TRBJ1-2; D remains unclear. Per the germline V gene, CDR1 is MGHRA and CDR2 is YSYEKL. The CDR3 loop spans 14 amino acids. The V end lost 4 bases, the J end lost 4 bases, and 13 bases lay between the germline ends. CDR3 residues: CASSREVGFYGYTF. CDR3 sequence (DNA): TGCGCCAGCAGCCGCGAAGTAGGGTTCTATGGCTACACCTTC.

The gene calls are TRBV27 and TRBJ2-7; TRBD1 matches at 7 bases. CDR3 length: 14 amino acids. V lost 6 bases and J lost 5; bases outside the gene matches: 10. Germline V gene data show CDR1 as MNHEY and CDR2 as SMNVEV (reference sequence). The CDR3 DNA sequence: TGTGCCAGCAGACTACAGGGGTATACCCACGAGCAGTACTTC. This sequence encodes CASRLQGYTHEQYF.

The rearrangement joins TRBV4-3 to TRBJ2-1; the D gene could be TRBD1 or TRBD2 (6 bases each). Germline V gene sequence: CDR1 LGHNA, CDR2 YSLEER. Trimming removed 1 base at V and 6 bases at J, with 13 bases between. The length of the CDR3 is 15 residues. CDR3: CASSQVWGAGNEQFF. CDR3 coding DNA: TGCGCCAGCAGCCAAGTGTGGGGGGCTGGCAATGAGCAGTTCTTC.

This rearrangement joins TRBV11-2 to TRBJ1-2; D is ambiguous. The CDR3 spans 12 residues. The V end was cut by 4 bases, the J end by 3 bases, with 6 bases between. Germline CDR1 is SGHAT and CDR2 is FQNNGV. CDR3 in amino acids: CASSSSHYGYTF. The DNA for the CDR3 is TGTGCCAGCAGCTCCTCCCACTATGGCTACACCTTC.

V gene TRBV18 combines with J gene TRBJ1-6; D gene unclear. Germline lookup yields CDR1 KGHSH and CDR2 LQKENI. Trimming stripped 3 bases from V and 5 bases from J, with 8 bases between. This CDR3 has 14 residues. CDR3 nucleotides: TGTGCCAGCTCACCTAGGGTGGATAATTCACCCCTCCACTTT. Its translation is CASSPRVDNSPLHF.

This clone came up a few times. This rearrangement joins TRBV13 to TRBJ1-1; no clear D. This CDR3 has 18 residues. From germline, CDR1 is PRHDT and CDR2 FYEKMQ (reference sequence). V was cut by 5 bases and J by 2 bases, with 24 bases left in between. The CDR3 is CASSVARSLRALNTEAFF. In DNA form, the CDR3 reads TGTGCCAGCAGCGTCGCCCGGTCCCTCCGGGCCCTAAACACTGAAGCTTTCTTT.

The V call is TRBV11-3, the J call TRBJ2-6; D tentatively fits TRBD1 or TRBD2 (5 bases each). CDR1 and CDR2 from the germline V gene are SGHNT and YENEEA. V lost 5 bases to trimming and J lost 4 bases, with 15 bases between them. CDR3 size: 16 residues. The DNA of the CDR3 is TGTGCCAGCAGCGTCCTTTGGGGGTCCGGGGCCAACGTCCTGACTTTC. It specifies CASSVLWGSGANVLTF.

This clone was recorded a few times. The J gene is TRBJ2-3, the V gene TRBV6-1; 9 bases align to TRBD2. Germline CDR1 is MNHNS and CDR2 is SASEGT. Trimming took 7 bases from V and 1 from J; bases not matched to a gene: 6. CDR3 length: 15 residues. This CDR3 reads CASIEVAGGTDTQYF. The CDR3 DNA sequence: TGTGCCAGCATAGAGGTAGCGGGGGGCACAGATACGCAGTATTTT.

The chain links TRBV10-2 to TRBJ2-7; 9 nucleotides match TRBD1. V shed 8 bases, J shed 0 bases, and the junction held 11 bases outside the gene matches. The germline V gene encodes CDR1 WSHSY and CDR2 SAAADI. The CDR3 consists of 16 residues. This CDR3 is CASSRNDRGGSYEQYF. The CDR3 region has the DNA TGCGCCAGCTCCCGTAACGACAGGGGGGGCTCCTACGAGCAGTACTTC.

The V call is TRBV29-1, the J call TRBJ1-1; D is uncertain. This CDR3 has 11 amino acids. V was trimmed by 6 bases and J by 0 bases, leaving 5 bases between them. The germline V gene encodes CDR1 SQVTM and CDR2 ANQGSEA. The CDR3: CSVILNTEAFF. CDR3 sequence (DNA): TGCAGCGTCATACTGAACACTGAAGCTTTCTTT. The whole variable domain, filled in from reference TRBV29-1 and TRBJ1-1, reads SAVISQKPSRDICQRGTSLTIQCQVDSQVTMMFWYRQQPGQSLTLIATANQGSEATYESGFVIDKFPISRPNLTFSTLTVSNMSPEDSSIYLCSVILNTEAFFGQGTRLTVV.

The rearrangement uses TRBV7-9 and TRBJ1-4; D not resolved. Trimming shortened V by 5 bases and J by 10 bases, and 23 bases separated the two germline ends. The CDR3 is 16 amino acids. Germline loops: CDR1 SEHNR, CDR2 FQNEAQ (reference sequence). As DNA, the CDR3 is TGTGCCAGCAGCAAGATTCGAGGGCGGGCAGGCGGAAAACTGTTTTTT. This gives the protein CASSKIRGRAGGKLFF.

The chain employs TRBV11-3 and TRBJ2-1, with 9 bases lining up with TRBD1. The germline gives CDR1 SGHNT, CDR2 YENEEA. CDR3 length: 15 residues. V shed 6 bases and J 12 bases; nucleotides not matched to a gene: 15. This CDR3 reads CASSRTAGTGSVQFF. The DNA of the CDR3 is TGTGCCAGCAGTCGCACCGCCGGGACAGGGAGTGTGCAGTTCTTC.

The rearrangement uses TRBV7-9 and TRBJ2-5; no clear D gene. The V end was cut by 1 base, the J end by 3 bases, with 6 bases between. This CDR3 is built from 13 residues. The germline V gene has CDR1 SEHNR and CDR2 FQNEAQ (reference sequence). The CDR3 bases are TGTGCCAGCAGCTTAGGGGTAAAAGAGACCCAGTACTTC. It encodes CASSLGVKETQYF.